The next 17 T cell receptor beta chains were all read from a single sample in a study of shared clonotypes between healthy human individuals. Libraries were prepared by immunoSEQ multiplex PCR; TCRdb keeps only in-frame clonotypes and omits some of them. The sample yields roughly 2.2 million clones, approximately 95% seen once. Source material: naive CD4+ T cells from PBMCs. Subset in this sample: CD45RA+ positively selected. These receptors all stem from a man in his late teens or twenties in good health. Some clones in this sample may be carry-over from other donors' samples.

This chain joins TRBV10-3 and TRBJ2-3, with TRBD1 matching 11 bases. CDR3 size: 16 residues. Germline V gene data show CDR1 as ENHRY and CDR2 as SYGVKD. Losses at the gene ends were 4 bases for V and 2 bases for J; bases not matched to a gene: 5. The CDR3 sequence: CAISVGTGGITDTQYF. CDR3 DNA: TGTGCCATCAGTGTGGGGACAGGGGGTATCACAGATACGCAGTATTTT.

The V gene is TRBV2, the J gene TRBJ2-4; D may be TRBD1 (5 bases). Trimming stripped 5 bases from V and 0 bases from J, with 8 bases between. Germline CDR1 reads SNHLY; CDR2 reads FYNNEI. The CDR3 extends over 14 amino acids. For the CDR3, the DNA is TGTGCCAGCAGTCCAGACAGAGCCAAAAACATTCAGTACTTC. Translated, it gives CASSPDRAKNIQYF.

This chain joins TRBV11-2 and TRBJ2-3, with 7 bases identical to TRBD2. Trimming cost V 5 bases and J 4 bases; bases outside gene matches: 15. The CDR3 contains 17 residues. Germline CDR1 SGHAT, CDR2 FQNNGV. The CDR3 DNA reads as TGTGCCAGCAGCCAGATCTTAAGACTAGCTTTCGCAGATACGCAGTATTTT. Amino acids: CASSQILRLAFADTQYF.

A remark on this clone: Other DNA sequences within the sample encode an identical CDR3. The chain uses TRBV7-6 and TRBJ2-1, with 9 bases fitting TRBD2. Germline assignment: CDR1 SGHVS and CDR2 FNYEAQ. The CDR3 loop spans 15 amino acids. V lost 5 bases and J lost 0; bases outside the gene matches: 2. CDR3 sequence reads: CASSRSGSSYNEQFF. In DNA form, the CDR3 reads TGTGCCAGCAGCCGTAGCGGGAGCTCCTACAATGAGCAGTTCTTC.

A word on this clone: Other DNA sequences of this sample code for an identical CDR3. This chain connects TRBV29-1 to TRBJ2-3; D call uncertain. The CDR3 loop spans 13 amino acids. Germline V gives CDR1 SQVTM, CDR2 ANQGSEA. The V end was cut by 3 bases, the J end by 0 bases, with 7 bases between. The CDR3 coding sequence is TGCAGCGTTGACACCGGGAGCACAGATACGCAGTATTTT. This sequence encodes CSVDTGSTDTQYF.

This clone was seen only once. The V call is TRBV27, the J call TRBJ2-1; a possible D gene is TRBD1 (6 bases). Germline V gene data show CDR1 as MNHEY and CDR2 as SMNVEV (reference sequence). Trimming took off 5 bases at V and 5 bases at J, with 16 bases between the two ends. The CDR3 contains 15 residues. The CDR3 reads CASSRRGIGDNEQFF. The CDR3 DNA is TGTGCCAGCAGTCGAAGGGGGATTGGGGACAATGAGCAGTTCTTC.

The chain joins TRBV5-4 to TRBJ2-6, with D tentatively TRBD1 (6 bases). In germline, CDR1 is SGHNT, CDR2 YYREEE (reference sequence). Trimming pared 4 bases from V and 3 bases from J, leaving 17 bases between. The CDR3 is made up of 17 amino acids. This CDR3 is CASSLGQNLGGANVLTF. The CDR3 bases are TGTGCCAGCAGCCTGGGACAAAACCTGGGTGGGGCCAACGTCCTGACTTTC.

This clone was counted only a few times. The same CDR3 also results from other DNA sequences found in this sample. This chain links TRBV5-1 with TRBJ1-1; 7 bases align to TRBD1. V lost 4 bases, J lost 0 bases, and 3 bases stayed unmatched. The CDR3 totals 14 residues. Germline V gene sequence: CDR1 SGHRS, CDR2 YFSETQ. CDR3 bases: TGCGCCAGCAGCCTTGACAGGGTGAACACTGAAGCTTTCTTT. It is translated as CASSLDRVNTEAFF. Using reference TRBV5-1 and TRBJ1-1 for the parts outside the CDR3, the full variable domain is KAGVTQTPRYLIKTRGQQVTLSCSPISGHRSVSWYQQTPGQGLQFLFEYFSETQRNKGNFPGRFSGRQFSNSRSEMNVSTLELGDSALYLCASSLDRVNTEAFFGQGTRLTVV.

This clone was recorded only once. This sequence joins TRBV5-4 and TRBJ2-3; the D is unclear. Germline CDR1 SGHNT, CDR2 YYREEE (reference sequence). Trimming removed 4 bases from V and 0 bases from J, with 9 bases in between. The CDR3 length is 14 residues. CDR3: CASSLGPSTDTQYF. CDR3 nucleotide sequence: TGTGCCAGCAGCCTTGGACCTAGCACAGATACGCAGTATTTT.

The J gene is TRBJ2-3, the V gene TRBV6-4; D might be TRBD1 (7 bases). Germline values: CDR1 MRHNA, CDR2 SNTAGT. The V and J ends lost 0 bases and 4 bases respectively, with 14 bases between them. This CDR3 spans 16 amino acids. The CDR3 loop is CASSDSRGRGADTQYF. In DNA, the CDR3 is TGTGCCAGCAGTGACTCCAGGGGCAGGGGGGCAGATACGCAGTATTTT.

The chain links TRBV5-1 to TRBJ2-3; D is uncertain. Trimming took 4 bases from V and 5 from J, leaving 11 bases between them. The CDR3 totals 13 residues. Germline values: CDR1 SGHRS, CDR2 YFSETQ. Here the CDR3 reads CASSSQMEDTQYF. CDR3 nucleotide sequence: TGCGCCAGCAGCAGTCAGATGGAAGATACGCAGTATTTT.

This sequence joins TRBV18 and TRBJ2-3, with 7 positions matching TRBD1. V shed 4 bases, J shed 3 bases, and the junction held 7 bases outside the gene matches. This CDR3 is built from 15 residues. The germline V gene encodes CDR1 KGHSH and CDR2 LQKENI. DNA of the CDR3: TGTGCCAGCTCACTGAACAGGGGAACTACAGATACGCAGTATTTT. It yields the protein CASSLNRGTTDTQYF.

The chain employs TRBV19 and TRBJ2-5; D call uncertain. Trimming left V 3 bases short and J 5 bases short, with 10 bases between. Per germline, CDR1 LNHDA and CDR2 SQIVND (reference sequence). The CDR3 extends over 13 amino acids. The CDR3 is CASSMPGFETQYF. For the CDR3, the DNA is TGTGCCAGTAGTATGCCCGGGTTTGAGACCCAGTACTTC.

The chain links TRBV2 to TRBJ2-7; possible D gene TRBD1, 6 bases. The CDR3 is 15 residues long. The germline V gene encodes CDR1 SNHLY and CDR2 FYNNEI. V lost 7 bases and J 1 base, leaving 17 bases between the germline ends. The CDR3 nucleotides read TGTGCCAGCAAAGGACAGTACGGCATGTCCTACGAGCAGTACTTC. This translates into CASKGQYGMSYEQYF.

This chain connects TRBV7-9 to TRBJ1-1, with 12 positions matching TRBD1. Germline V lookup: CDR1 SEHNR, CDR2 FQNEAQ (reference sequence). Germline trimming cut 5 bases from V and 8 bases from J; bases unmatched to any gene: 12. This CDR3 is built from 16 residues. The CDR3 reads CASSRTGTGGAYEAFF. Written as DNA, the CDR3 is TGTGCCAGCAGCCGGACCGGGACAGGGGGCGCTTACGAAGCTTTCTTT.

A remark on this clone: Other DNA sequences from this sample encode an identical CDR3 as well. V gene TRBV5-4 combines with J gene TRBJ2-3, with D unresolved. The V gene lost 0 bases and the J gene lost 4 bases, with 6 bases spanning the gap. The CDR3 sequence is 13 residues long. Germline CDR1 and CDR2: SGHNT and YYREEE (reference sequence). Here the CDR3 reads CASSLAGPDTQYF. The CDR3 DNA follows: TGTGCCAGCAGCTTGGCCGGGCCAGATACGCAGTATTTT.

CDR3 DNA: TGTGCCAGCAGCTTAGCGTCGGTAGGGGGAGGAGTTCGAGAGACCCAGTACTTC. This sequence encodes CASSLASVGGGVRETQYF. The chain links TRBV11-1 to TRBJ2-5; D tentatively reads TRBD1 or TRBD2 (6 bases each). Germline values: CDR1 SGHAT, CDR2 FQDESV (reference sequence). CDR3 length: 18 amino acids. V gave up 0 bases and J gave up 4 bases, with 21 bases separating them.